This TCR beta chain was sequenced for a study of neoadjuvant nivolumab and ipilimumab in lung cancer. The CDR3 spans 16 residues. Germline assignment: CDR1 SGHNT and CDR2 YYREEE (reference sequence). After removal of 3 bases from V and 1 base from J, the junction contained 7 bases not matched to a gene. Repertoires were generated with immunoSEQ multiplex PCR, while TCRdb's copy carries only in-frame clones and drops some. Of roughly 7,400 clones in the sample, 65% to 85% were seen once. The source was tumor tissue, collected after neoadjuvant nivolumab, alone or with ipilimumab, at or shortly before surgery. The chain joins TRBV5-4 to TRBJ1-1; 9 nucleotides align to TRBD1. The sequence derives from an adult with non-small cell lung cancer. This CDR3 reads CASSSGQGWTNTEAFF. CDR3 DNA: TGTGCCAGCAGCTCGGGACAGGGTTGGACGAACACTGAAGCTTTCTTT.